These T cell receptor beta chains were read from a single sample in a study of identical twins. MiXCR was run by TCRdb on the 5' RACE reads, yielding one entry per CDR3 protein. The sample includes around 340,000 distinct CDR3 sequences, roughly an eighth of them seen just once. These data also formed part of another study, on yellow fever vaccine responses in identical twins.

Sequenced sample: CD8+ T cells sorted from blood. These receptors originate from a woman younger than 35 in good health. CDR3s include the opening cysteine and the closing phenylalanine or tryptophan. Each record gives: CDR3 length, J gene, V gene, clone size, D gene, CDR3 DNA, CDR3 protein. A D gene is named only where the DNA matches it firmly. Rows may omit the clone size; those that give it use once, few, many or a size class.

12	TRBJ1-2	TRBV12-3/TRBV12-4	-	-	TGTGCCAGCAGCCTCCCTGGGTATGGCTACACCTTC	CASSLPGYGYTF
17	TRBJ2-5	TRBV20-1	many	TRBD2	TGCAGTGCTGCTCCCCGGACTAGCGGGAGGTTGTGGGAGACCCAGTACTTC	CSAAPRTSGRLWETQYF
12	TRBJ1-1	TRBV27	many	-	TGTGCCAGCAGCCCTTCTGGGGGGGAAGCTTTCTTT	CASSPSGGEAFF
15	TRBJ2-3	TRBV14	-	TRBD2	TGTGCCAGCAGCCCCCGTACTAGCGAGGCAGATACGCAGTATTTT	CASSPRTSEADTQYF
12	TRBJ1-1	TRBV12-3/TRBV12-4	-	-	TGTGCCAGCAGTTTATCCGGCCCAGAAGCTTTCTTT	CASSLSGPEAFF
16	TRBJ1-5	TRBV19	-	TRBD1	TGTGCCAGCCGGGACAGGGTTTCTTCGGGCAATCAGCCCCAGCATTTT	CASRDRVSSGNQPQHF
13	TRBJ2-3	TRBV5-4	-	TRBD1	TGTGCCAGCGGGACAGGGGGCACAGATACGCAGTATTTT	CASGTGGTDTQYF
18	TRBJ1-1	TRBV5-6	few	-	TGTGCCAGCAGCTTGGCCGAGTGGAATTCTGTGGGGAACACTGAAGCTTTCTTT	CASSLAEWNSVGNTEAFF
13	TRBJ2-1	TRBV13	-	-	TGTGCCAGCAGCCCTCGCGTTGGCAATGAGCAGTTCTTC	CASSPRVGNEQFF
13	TRBJ1-2	TRBV7-6	few	TRBD1	TGTGCCAGCAGCTTCGGACAGGGCTATGGCTACACCTTC	CASSFGQGYGYTF
15	TRBJ2-5	TRBV7-8	-	-	TGTGCCAGCAGCCCCCGTTTGAGCACCCAAGAGACCCAGTACTTC	CASSPRLSTQETQYF
16	TRBJ2-1	TRBV6-1	many	-	TGTGCCAGCAGTACACTACTTGGGAGTCGGTACAATGAGCAGTTCTTC	CASSTLLGSRYNEQFF
13	TRBJ1-4	TRBV28	few	-	TGTGCCAGCAACCCGGGTCTTAATGAAAAACTGTTTTTT	CASNPGLNEKLFF
14	TRBJ2-5	TRBV6-8	few	-	TGTGCCAGCAGTCAGCCGGGGTTCCAAGAGACCCAGTACTTC	CASSQPGFQETQYF
18	TRBJ2-3	TRBV10-1	-	-	TGCGCCAGCAGTGATAACCCGTGGGACCAGAGGGGGACTAATACGCAGTATTTT	CASSDNPWDQRGTNTQYF
15	TRBJ2-3	TRBV3-1	-	-	TGTGCCAGCAGTTTCGTCCGTGGGGGAATGGATACGCAGTATTTT	CASSFVRGGMDTQYF
12	TRBJ2-2	TRBV27	-	-	TGTGCCAGCAGCCGCGATTTGGGGGAGCTGTTTTTT	CASSRDLGELFF
19	TRBJ2-1	TRBV11-1	-	TRBD2	TGTGCCAGCAGCCTTCCAACCCGCCTTGGACTAGCGGGAGTTTTTGAGCAGTTCTTC	CASSLPTRLGLAGVFEQFF
15	TRBJ2-1	TRBV9	many	TRBD2	TGTGCCAGCAGCGTAAGCGGGGGTACCTACAATGAGCAGTTCTTC	CASSVSGGTYNEQFF
15	TRBJ1-1	TRBV7-9	few	-	TGTGCCAGCAGCTTAGCGCTTGAGAGGGAAACTGAAGCTTTCTTT	CASSLALERETEAFF
15	TRBJ1-5	TRBV9	few	-	TGTGCCAGCAGCGTGGGAGTGGGGATCAATCAGCCCCAGCATTTT	CASSVGVGINQPQHF
12	TRBJ2-5	TRBV29-1	few	-	TGCAGCGTCTGGGACATCCAAGAGACCCAGTACTTC	CSVWDIQETQYF
18	TRBJ2-4	TRBV27	-	TRBD1	TGTGCCAGCAGCTCCCCGGGCGGGGCAGGGGGCTTTGGAAACATTCAGTACTTC	CASSSPGGAGGFGNIQYF
15	TRBJ2-1	TRBV6-5	many	-	TGTGCCAGCAGTTACTCGGGGACGGCATACAATGAGCAGTTCTTC	CASSYSGTAYNEQFF
13	TRBJ2-7	TRBV2	-	TRBD1	TGTGCCAGCAGCCCGACAGGGGACTACGAGCAGTACTTC	CASSPTGDYEQYF
13	TRBJ2-1	TRBV25-1	-	-	TGTGCCAGCAGTGAGGGAGGCTGGAATGAGCAGTTCTTC	CASSEGGWNEQFF
16	TRBJ2-3	TRBV20-1	few	TRBD2	TGCAGTGCTAGGCAAAAACTAGCGGATAGCACAGATACGCAGTATTTT	CSARQKLADSTDTQYF
14	TRBJ1-1	TRBV6-1	-	-	TGTGCCAGCAGTGAAGTGGGGACAAACTCTGAAGCTTTCTTT	CASSEVGTNSEAFF
15	TRBJ2-1	TRBV3-1	-	-	TGTGCCAGCAGCCATCGGGCTAGCGTTTACAATGAGCAGTTCTTC	CASSHRASVYNEQFF
14	TRBJ2-5	TRBV7-9	many	-	TGTGCCAGCACCGATCGGACGCTGGAAGAGACCCAGTACTTC	CASTDRTLEETQYF
15	TRBJ2-3	TRBV2	few	TRBD2	TGTACGATCCAAAAGAGGGAGGGAGGGACAGATACGCAGTATTTT	CTIQKREGGTDTQYF
15	TRBJ2-7	TRBV19	few	TRBD1	TGTGCCAGTAGTATGGGGGACAGGGCATACTACGAGCAGTACTTC	CASSMGDRAYYEQYF
16	TRBJ2-3	TRBV2	-	-	TGTGCCAGCAGTGAACTATTGGTGGGGGGCACAGATACGCAGTGTTTT	CASSELLVGGTDTQCF
16	TRBJ1-5	TRBV20-1	-	-	TGCAGTGCTAGTGAGGACCATTATAGGGTTGATCAGCCCCAGCATTTT	CSASEDHYRVDQPQHF
13	TRBJ1-1	TRBV7-7	few	-	TGTGCCAGCAGCCTAAGGGAGGGAGGTGAAGCTTTCTTT	CASSLREGGEAFF
16	TRBJ2-5	TRBV28	few	-	TGTGCCAGCAGCCCCTGGGGGGAAGGGCTGGAAGAGACCCAGTACTTC	CASSPWGEGLEETQYF
13	TRBJ1-5	TRBV10-2	-	-	TGCGCCAGCAGCCCTTCCCAGGGACAGCCCCAGCATTTT	CASSPSQGQPQHF
16	TRBJ2-3	TRBV6-5	-	TRBD2	TGTGCCAGCAGTTACTTGCGGGAGGGCAGCACAGATACGCAGTATTTT	CASSYLREGSTDTQYF
14	TRBJ2-7	TRBV7-9	many	-	TGTGCCAGCAGCTTAGCCGAGGCGGAGTACGAGCAGTACTTC	CASSLAEAEYEQYF
16	TRBJ2-3	TRBV4-1	few	TRBD2	TGCGCCAGCAGCCCAAGGAGCGGGAGGGACACAGATACGCAGTATTTT	CASSPRSGRDTDTQYF
16	TRBJ2-1	TRBV27	few	TRBD2	TGTGCCAGCAGTTTATCGTGGCGGGAGTTCTACAATGAGCAGTTCTTC	CASSLSWREFYNEQFF